The entry that follows covers one T cell receptor beta chain sequence. Its specificity is not known. This sample is part of a study of CD8 T cells in ankylosing spondylitis. Making the TCR beta libraries involved quantitative 5'-RACE with molecular barcodes. TCRdb independently ran MiXCR on the 5' RACE reads; one entry per CDR3 protein. The sample has hundreds of thousands of distinct CDR3 sequences, more than 25% seen once; the top ten hold roughly 0.9%. The germline CDR1 and CDR2 sequences are LNHDA and SQIVND (reference sequence). CDR3 length: 11 residues. V lost 10 bases and J lost 5, with 11 bases in between. General study findings and limits: There was reportedly significant enrichment of clones that were disease-linked in matched ankylosing spondylitis synovial fluid. Seemingly distinctive of ankylosing spondylitis blood was a TCR beta motif formed by eight highly homologous variants. In synovial fluid and blood from reactive arthritis, some motif variants were previously reported.

The receptor was isolated from a male donor with ankylosing spondylitis. The sample consisted of blood, either unsorted or a sorted T cell fraction (not recorded which). The chain has TRBV19 and TRBJ1-1, with a tentative D call TRBD1 (5 bases). The CDR3 loop reads CATIGETEAFF. As DNA, the CDR3 is TGTGCCACAATAGGGGAAACTGAAGCTTTCTTT.